This is a list of T cell receptor beta chains from one sample in a study of T-cell reconstitution after alpha-beta-depleted transplantation in children. TCRdb redid the calling of the PCR reads with MiXCR, one entry per CDR3 protein. Seen here are tens of thousands of distinct CDR3 sequences, approximately 5% observed once, and the top ten hold over 15%. Sequences were derived from PBMCs, mostly from graft donor cells, sampled 180 days after TCRalphabeta/CD19-depleted stem cell transplant. All receptors derive from a boy under two years old who had a stem cell transplant for acute myeloid leukemia, so the T cells may come from the graft donor. CDR3s include the opening cysteine and the closing phenylalanine or tryptophan. The D gene is left open where the match is weak. A clone size is listed for some rows: how often the clone was seen (once, few, many), or a class if it is expanded.

d_call: TRBD1; j_call: TRBJ1-3; v_call: TRBV7-6; clone_size: many; cdr3_nt: TGTGCCAGCAGCTTGGACAGGTCCTTCTCTGGAAACACCATATATTTT; cdr3_aa: CASSLDRSFSGNTIYF
d_call: -; j_call: TRBJ2-5; v_call: TRBV7-6; clone_size: many; cdr3_nt: TGTGCCAGCAGCTTGGGAGCCTCCCAAGAGACCCAGTACTTC; cdr3_aa: CASSLGASQETQYF
d_call: -; j_call: TRBJ2-2; v_call: TRBV12-3/TRBV12-4; clone_size: many; cdr3_nt: TGTGCCAGCAGGACTGAGGGGGGCCCGAACACCGGGGAGCTGTTTTTT; cdr3_aa: CASRTEGGPNTGELFF
d_call: -; j_call: TRBJ1-6; v_call: TRBV30; clone_size: many; cdr3_nt: TGTGCCTTCAAGACAGAAAGAGATTCACCCCTCCACTTT; cdr3_aa: CAFKTERDSPLHF
d_call: -; j_call: TRBJ2-7; v_call: TRBV7-2; clone_size: many; cdr3_nt: TGTGCCAGCGGCGGACAGGGAGGGTACGAGCAGTACTTC; cdr3_aa: CASGGQGGYEQYF
d_call: -; j_call: TRBJ1-1; v_call: TRBV12-3/TRBV12-4; clone_size: many; cdr3_nt: TGTGCCAGCAGTTTCATTGGCCTTGAAGCTTTCTTT; cdr3_aa: CASSFIGLEAFF
d_call: TRBD1; j_call: TRBJ1-5; v_call: TRBV7-9; clone_size: many; cdr3_nt: TGTGCCAGCAGCGCTACCGGACAGGGGGCGTTTCAGCCCCAGCATTTT; cdr3_aa: CASSATGQGAFQPQHF
d_call: TRBD1; j_call: TRBJ2-1; v_call: TRBV20-1; clone_size: many; cdr3_nt: TGCAGTGCTAGAGTGTGGGGGTGGGACAGTAAGTTCTTC; cdr3_aa: CSARVWGWDSKFF
d_call: -; j_call: TRBJ2-3; v_call: TRBV29-1; clone_size: many; cdr3_nt: TGCAGCCTGGACAACTCGGGGGATACGCAGTATTTT; cdr3_aa: CSLDNSGDTQYF
d_call: TRBD2; j_call: TRBJ2-1; v_call: TRBV20-1; clone_size: many; cdr3_nt: TGCAGTGCTAAAAGCGGGGCCTCCTACAATGAGCAGTTCTTC; cdr3_aa: CSAKSGASYNEQFF
d_call: -; j_call: TRBJ2-5; v_call: TRBV20-1; clone_size: many; cdr3_nt: TGCAGTGCTGGGTCGCGGGGCGGGCGGGAGACCCAGTACTTC; cdr3_aa: CSAGSRGGRETQYF
d_call: -; j_call: TRBJ1-5; v_call: TRBV6-5; clone_size: medium-sized; cdr3_nt: TGTGCCAGCAGCTTCGACAGGTTTGGCAATCAGCCCCAGCATTTT; cdr3_aa: CASSFDRFGNQPQHF
d_call: -; j_call: TRBJ1-5; v_call: TRBV5-6; clone_size: medium-sized; cdr3_nt: TGTGCCAGCAGCTTGGGTTTCGGTAGCAATCAGCCCCAGCATTTT; cdr3_aa: CASSLGFGSNQPQHF
d_call: -; j_call: TRBJ1-1; v_call: TRBV7-2; clone_size: many; cdr3_nt: TGTGCCAGCAGCTTATATGGGGGAATGAACACTGAAGCTTTCTTT; cdr3_aa: CASSLYGGMNTEAFF
d_call: -; j_call: TRBJ1-2; v_call: TRBV5-5; clone_size: many; cdr3_nt: TGTGCCAGCAGCCCTTGGTCGGGCCTAGGGGATGGCTACACCTTC; cdr3_aa: CASSPWSGLGDGYTF
d_call: -; j_call: TRBJ2-2; v_call: TRBV4-1; clone_size: many; cdr3_nt: TGCGCCAGCAGCCAAGCAGTCCAAGACACCGGGGAGCTGTTTTTT; cdr3_aa: CASSQAVQDTGELFF
d_call: TRBD2; j_call: TRBJ2-3; v_call: TRBV7-8; clone_size: many; cdr3_nt: TGTGCCAGCAGCTGGCGCGGGGGGGCCACCATCACAGATACGCAGTATTTT; cdr3_aa: CASSWRGGATITDTQYF
d_call: TRBD1; j_call: TRBJ1-1; v_call: TRBV24-1; clone_size: many; cdr3_nt: TGTGCCACCAGGCAATCGACAGGGGGGAACACTGAAGCTTTCTTT; cdr3_aa: CATRQSTGGNTEAFF
d_call: TRBD1; j_call: TRBJ1-2; v_call: TRBV9; clone_size: -; cdr3_nt: TGTGCCAGCAGCATTGGGGACAGGGGGTCAAACTATGGCTACACCTTC; cdr3_aa: CASSIGDRGSNYGYTF
d_call: -; j_call: TRBJ1-2; v_call: TRBV4-1; clone_size: many; cdr3_nt: TGCGCCAGCAGCCAAGATCTAAATAGGGGGGAGTCAAACTATGGCTACACCTTC; cdr3_aa: CASSQDLNRGESNYGYTF
d_call: -; j_call: TRBJ2-1; v_call: TRBV5-1; clone_size: many; cdr3_nt: TGCGCCAGCAGCGTCCGGGACACGAACTACAATGAGCAGTTCTTC; cdr3_aa: CASSVRDTNYNEQFF
d_call: -; j_call: TRBJ1-5; v_call: TRBV5-8; clone_size: many; cdr3_nt: TGTGCCAGCAGCTCCCGACAGGTACCTAGGAGCAATCAGCCCCAGCATTTT; cdr3_aa: CASSSRQVPRSNQPQHF
d_call: -; j_call: TRBJ1-6; v_call: TRBV4-1; clone_size: many; cdr3_nt: TGCGCCAGCAGCCCAAGTTTCACAGGGTTGGGTTCACCCCTCCACTTT; cdr3_aa: CASSPSFTGLGSPLHF
d_call: -; j_call: TRBJ2-2; v_call: TRBV12-3/TRBV12-4; clone_size: many; cdr3_nt: TGTGCCAGCAGTTTAGCGAGGGGAGCGGCCACCGGGGAGCTGTTTTTT; cdr3_aa: CASSLARGAATGELFF
d_call: TRBD1; j_call: TRBJ2-7; v_call: TRBV19; clone_size: -; cdr3_nt: TGTGCCAGTAGTATAAGCCCCGGACAGGTCGCCTACGAGCAGTACTTC; cdr3_aa: CASSISPGQVAYEQYF
d_call: TRBD2; j_call: TRBJ2-1; v_call: TRBV11-2; clone_size: many; cdr3_nt: TGTGCCAGCAGCTTCAGCGGGGGGGCCTACAATGAGCAGTTCTTC; cdr3_aa: CASSFSGGAYNEQFF
d_call: TRBD2; j_call: TRBJ2-3; v_call: TRBV29-1; clone_size: many; cdr3_nt: TGCAGCGTTGCGGGACTAGTGGGCACAGATACGCAGTATTTT; cdr3_aa: CSVAGLVGTDTQYF
d_call: -; j_call: TRBJ1-6; v_call: TRBV12-3/TRBV12-4; clone_size: many; cdr3_nt: TGTGCCAGTGCTGGGGGGAGATATAATTCACCCCTCCACTTT; cdr3_aa: CASAGGRYNSPLHF
d_call: TRBD2; j_call: TRBJ2-1; v_call: TRBV7-6; clone_size: many; cdr3_nt: TGTGCCAGCAGCTTAGCGCGTCCTAGCGGGGGGGCCTCCGGATACAATGAGCAGTTCTTC; cdr3_aa: CASSLARPSGGASGYNEQFF
d_call: -; j_call: TRBJ2-1; v_call: TRBV29-1; clone_size: many; cdr3_nt: TGCAGCGTCAGGGACCGAGGTTTTCGAAGTGAGCAGTTCTTC; cdr3_aa: CSVRDRGFRSEQFF
d_call: TRBD1; j_call: TRBJ2-7; v_call: TRBV6-5; clone_size: many; cdr3_nt: TGTGCCAGCAGCCCTCCGACAGGGGGCAGGTACGAGCAGTACTTC; cdr3_aa: CASSPPTGGRYEQYF
d_call: TRBD2; j_call: TRBJ2-7; v_call: TRBV29-1; clone_size: many; cdr3_nt: TGCAGCGTTGGGTGGGTGACTAGCTCCCCCTACGAGCAGTACTTC; cdr3_aa: CSVGWVTSSPYEQYF
d_call: -; j_call: TRBJ2-1; v_call: TRBV30; clone_size: many; cdr3_nt: TGTGCCTGGGGCCGAGGGCCAGACAATGAGCAGTTCTTC; cdr3_aa: CAWGRGPDNEQFF
d_call: -; j_call: TRBJ1-6; v_call: TRBV5-5; clone_size: many; cdr3_nt: TGTGCCAGCAGCCGGGACGGTAGGAGCTCCTATAATTCACCCCTCCACTTT; cdr3_aa: CASSRDGRSSYNSPLHF
d_call: -; j_call: TRBJ1-3; v_call: TRBV30; clone_size: many; cdr3_nt: TGTGCCTGGAGTGTTGGCCCTTCCCAGGGCTCTGGAAACACCATATATTTT; cdr3_aa: CAWSVGPSQGSGNTIYF
d_call: TRBD2; j_call: TRBJ2-1; v_call: TRBV7-2; clone_size: many; cdr3_nt: TGTGCCAGCAGCTTAGCGGGGATAGCGGGGGGCCGGGGTGAGCAGTTCTTC; cdr3_aa: CASSLAGIAGGRGEQFF
d_call: TRBD1; j_call: TRBJ2-1; v_call: TRBV10-3; clone_size: many; cdr3_nt: TGTGCCATCAGTGGCGACAGGGGGAGCTACAATGAGCAGTTCTTC; cdr3_aa: CAISGDRGSYNEQFF
d_call: -; j_call: TRBJ1-4; v_call: TRBV12-3/TRBV12-4; clone_size: many; cdr3_nt: TGTGCCAGCAGAGGACAGCTGAATGAAAAACTGTTTTTT; cdr3_aa: CASRGQLNEKLFF
d_call: TRBD1; j_call: TRBJ2-6; v_call: TRBV13; clone_size: many; cdr3_nt: TGTGCCAGCAGAAGACAGGGCATCTCCGGGGCCAACGTCCTGACTTTC; cdr3_aa: CASRRQGISGANVLTF
d_call: -; j_call: TRBJ1-5; v_call: TRBV7-8; clone_size: many; cdr3_nt: TGTGCCAGCAGCTTTTTCGGAGGGACGGACGGCAATCAGCCCCAGCATTTT; cdr3_aa: CASSFFGGTDGNQPQHF
d_call: TRBD2; j_call: TRBJ2-2; v_call: TRBV12-3/TRBV12-4; clone_size: few; cdr3_nt: TGTGCCAGCAGTACTTTCGTCGGACTAGCGGGGGGCACCGGGGAGCTGTTTTTT; cdr3_aa: CASSTFVGLAGGTGELFF
d_call: -; j_call: TRBJ2-7; v_call: TRBV7-8; clone_size: many; cdr3_nt: TGTGCCAGCAGCTTGGCAGGGTACAGCGAGCAGTACTTC; cdr3_aa: CASSLAGYSEQYF
d_call: -; j_call: TRBJ2-5; v_call: TRBV5-6; clone_size: many; cdr3_nt: TGTGCCAGCAGCTTGAGTGGGGCGTCTACTCAAGAGACCCAGTACTTC; cdr3_aa: CASSLSGASTQETQYF
d_call: TRBD2; j_call: TRBJ2-1; v_call: TRBV12-3/TRBV12-4; clone_size: many; cdr3_nt: TGTGCCAGCAGTTTTCGAGCTAGCGGGGGGCATGAGCAGTTCTTC; cdr3_aa: CASSFRASGGHEQFF
d_call: TRBD2; j_call: TRBJ2-7; v_call: TRBV20-1; clone_size: many; cdr3_nt: TGCAGTGCTAGAGTGCGTACCGGGACTAGCAGCTTCTACGAGCAGTACTTC; cdr3_aa: CSARVRTGTSSFYEQYF
d_call: -; j_call: TRBJ2-6; v_call: TRBV6-2/TRBV6-3; clone_size: many; cdr3_nt: TGTGCCAGCAGCTTGGGACAGGCCAACGTCCTGACTTTC; cdr3_aa: CASSLGQANVLTF
d_call: -; j_call: TRBJ1-2; v_call: TRBV5-6; clone_size: few; cdr3_nt: TGTGCCAGCAGCTCCTTTCAGACCTATGGCTACACCTTC; cdr3_aa: CASSSFQTYGYTF
d_call: -; j_call: TRBJ1-1; v_call: TRBV4-2; clone_size: many; cdr3_nt: TGTGCCAGCAGCCAAGGGACATCGAACACTGAAGCTTTCTTT; cdr3_aa: CASSQGTSNTEAFF
d_call: -; j_call: TRBJ1-2; v_call: TRBV14; clone_size: many; cdr3_nt: TGTGCCAGCAGCCAAGTGGGGGGACCCATTTATGGCTACACCTTC; cdr3_aa: CASSQVGGPIYGYTF
d_call: TRBD2; j_call: TRBJ2-3; v_call: TRBV3-1; clone_size: many; cdr3_nt: TGTGCCAGCAGCCAAGTACTAGGCGGGGGGGAGGTAGATACGCAGTATTTT; cdr3_aa: CASSQVLGGGEVDTQYF
d_call: -; j_call: TRBJ2-6; v_call: TRBV5-1; clone_size: many; cdr3_nt: TGCGCCAGCAGTTCTGGGGCCAACGTCCTGACTTTC; cdr3_aa: CASSSGANVLTF
d_call: -; j_call: TRBJ2-5; v_call: TRBV2; clone_size: many; cdr3_nt: TGTGCCAGCAGTGAACTAGCCGATCCCCAGACCCAGTACTTC; cdr3_aa: CASSELADPQTQYF
d_call: -; j_call: TRBJ1-5; v_call: TRBV5-1; clone_size: many; cdr3_nt: TGCGCCAGCTCCGAACTATCTGGGAACAATCAGCCCCAGCATTTT; cdr3_aa: CASSELSGNNQPQHF
d_call: -; j_call: TRBJ2-2; v_call: TRBV29-1; clone_size: many; cdr3_nt: TGCAGCGTCTTAGTAGCAGCGAACACCGGGGAGCTGTTTTTT; cdr3_aa: CSVLVAANTGELFF
d_call: -; j_call: TRBJ1-1; v_call: TRBV19; clone_size: few; cdr3_nt: TGTGCCAGTAGGCAGCAGGGAATTAACACTGAAGCTTTCTTT; cdr3_aa: CASRQQGINTEAFF